This is a list of T cell receptor beta chains from one sample in a study of T cell responses to AZD1222 COVID-19 vaccine. Produced via immunoSEQ multiplex PCR; TCRdb's table is partial and in-frame only. The sample has some 100,000 clones, 80% to 95% seen once. Specimen: peripheral blood, collected 28 days after the second AZD1222 dose. Receptors were obtained from an adult who received the AZD1222 COVID-19 vaccine. CDR3s leave out the opening cysteine and the closing phenylalanine or tryptophan. Not all rows give a size; the values are once, few, many and, for expanded clones, a class.

abundance	v_gene	j_gene	CDR3aa
NA	TRBV2	TRBJ1-2	ATTRGLSGQGGSRFNYGYT
NA	TRBV12-3/TRBV12-4	TRBJ1-1	ASSSRDNEAF
NA	TRBV11-3	TRBJ2-1	ASSLGASGGGNEQF
NA	TRBV6-5	TRBJ2-2	ASSFGQSNTGELF
NA	TRBV11-3	TRBJ2-1	ASSHPGGASYNEQF
NA	TRBV19	TRBJ1-6	ASSPGTGDGSPLH
few	TRBV19	TRBJ1-2	ASMQGPYGYT
NA	TRBV7-2	TRBJ2-7	ASSRQGSVSEQY
NA	TRBV6-5	TRBJ2-7	ASSYSPAPPLNEQY
NA	TRBV30	TRBJ1-2	AWSVRGNGGYT
once	TRBV19	TRBJ2-4	ASSPLRDHLGNIQY
NA	TRBV11-3	TRBJ2-1	ASSPGVYNEQF
NA	TRBV2	TRBJ2-1	ASSEEAGGDEQF
NA	TRBV5-1	TRBJ2-1	ASSLGQGGSIDNEQF
NA	TRBV7-9	TRBJ1-6	ASSLDTGNSPLH
NA	TRBV19	TRBJ1-6	ASSPRTVYSSPLH